The source of this T cell receptor beta chain is a study of control samples from healthy donors and cancer patients. CDR3 size: 15 residues. V was cut by 3 bases and J by 5 bases, with 14 bases left in between. CDR1 and CDR2 (germline): MNHEY, SMNVEV (reference sequence). This clone is a singleton in its sample. Repertoires were generated with immunoSEQ multiplex PCR, while TCRdb's copy carries only in-frame clones and drops some. The repertoire holds 120,000 or so clones, with around 87% as singletons. This TCR derives from a man aged 35 to 55 in good health. Sequenced input: blood. This chain connects TRBV27 to TRBJ2-1, with D maybe TRBD1 (5 bases). CDR3 nucleotide sequence: TGTGCCAGCAGTTTGTCAGGGTGGGCGGACAATGAGCAGTTCTTC. Its protein is CASSLSGWADNEQFF.